A single sample gave rise to the 23 T cell receptor beta chains below, sequenced in a study of Ad26.COV2.S vaccination and SARS-CoV-2 variants. Treatment reported: approximately 18 received Ad26.COV2.S at low or high dose, single or two shots; roughly five received placebo; per-sample allocation not given. Specimens were obtained on day 63 following the first vaccine or placebo injection. This table comes from immunoSEQ multiplex PCR, and its TCRdb copy is limited to in-frame clones, with some not included. The sample has a few hundred thousand clones; 75% to 95% are singletons. Material: peripheral blood, obtained in a trial of Ad26.COV2.S vaccine versus placebo. Every receptor here comes from a person aged 18-60 years who received the Ad26.COV2.S COVID-19 vaccine or a placebo.

The rearrangement links TRBV18 to TRBJ2-1; D ambiguous. Trimming removed 3 bases from V and 6 bases from J, with 9 bases in between. CDR1 and CDR2 (germline): KGHSH, LQKENI. This CDR3 is built from 13 residues. CDR3: CASSPKTLNEQFF. In nucleotides, the CDR3 is TGTGCCAGCTCACCGAAGACCCTCAATGAGCAGTTCTTC.

The V gene is TRBV7-9, the J gene TRBJ2-5, with D uncertain. The CDR3 length is 15 residues. Germline lookup yields CDR1 SEHNR and CDR2 FQNEAQ (reference sequence). V lost 6 bases to trimming and J lost 2 bases, with 16 bases between them. CDR3 in DNA: TGTGCCAGCAGTATGCTAGGGAAGAGGCAAGAGACCCAGTACTTC. This sequence encodes CASSMLGKRQETQYF.

This clone has a single count. The chain is built from TRBV11-2 and TRBJ2-7, with D possibly called TRBD1 or TRBD2 (5 bases each). This CDR3 has 15 residues. Germline-derived CDR1 and CDR2 are SGHAT and FQNNGV. Trimming shortened V by 1 base and J by 2 bases, and 12 bases separated the two germline ends. DNA of the CDR3: TGTGCCAGCAGCTTAGGGGACGGCCGGCCCTACGAGCAGTACTTC. Translated, it gives CASSLGDGRPYEQYF.

The chain is built from TRBV19 and TRBJ2-1; D is possibly TRBD2 (6 bases). CDR3 length equals 13 residues. The germline gives CDR1 LNHDA, CDR2 SQIVND (reference sequence). The V gene lost 0 bases and the J gene lost 9 bases, with 9 bases spanning the gap. CDR3 residues: CASSIDGRSEQFF. As DNA, the CDR3 is TGTGCCAGTAGTATAGACGGGAGAAGTGAGCAGTTCTTC.

The chain joins TRBV5-1 to TRBJ2-5, with D perhaps TRBD1 (6 bases). The germline gives CDR1 SGHRS, CDR2 YFSETQ. The V and J ends lost 2 bases and 1 base respectively, with 18 bases between them. This CDR3 is built from 17 residues. This chain's CDR3 is CASSFGTGPELQETQYF. CDR3 sequence (DNA): TGCGCCAGCAGCTTTGGTACAGGGCCCGAACTCCAAGAGACCCAGTACTTC.

The rearrangement joins TRBV2 to TRBJ2-2; possibly TRBD2 for D (6 bases). Germline CDR1 reads SNHLY; CDR2 reads FYNNEI. The germline V and J ends were trimmed by 3 bases and 0 bases, with 8 bases remaining between them. The length of the CDR3 is 15 residues. The CDR3 DNA is TGTGCCAGCAGTGAGCGGGGCGCGAACACCGGGGAGCTGTTTTTT. This gives the protein CASSERGANTGELFF.

V gene TRBV7-2 combines with J gene TRBJ1-5; D call uncertain. V lost 3 bases, J lost 1 base, and 7 bases lay in between. CDR1 and CDR2 from the germline V gene are SGHTA and FQGNSA. The CDR3 sequence is 14 residues long. The CDR3 region is CASSFGPSNQPQHF. Written as DNA, the CDR3 is TGTGCCAGCAGCTTTGGCCCAAGCAATCAGCCCCAGCATTTT.

For this clone: The identical CDR3 is also encoded by other nucleotide sequences in the sample. The chain recombines TRBV27 with TRBJ2-7; unclear D gene. The CDR3 covers 13 residues. The germline CDR1 and CDR2 sequences are MNHEY and SMNVEV (reference sequence). V was pared by 2 bases and J by 1 base, with 6 bases between. CDR3 coding DNA: TGTGCCAGCAGTTTAAGCACATCCTACGAGCAGTACTTC. Its translation: CASSLSTSYEQYF.

The rearrangement uses TRBV7-2 and TRBJ2-3; D is ambiguous. CDR1 SGHTA and CDR2 FQGNSA come from the germline V gene. V lost 3 bases to trimming and J lost 5 bases, with 9 bases between them. The CDR3 runs to 13 residues. CDR3 loop: CASSFVDVDTQYF. In DNA, the CDR3 is TGTGCCAGCAGCTTCGTGGATGTAGATACGCAGTATTTT. Together with reference TRBV7-2 and TRBJ2-3, the CDR3 gives the full variable domain: GAGVSQSPSNKVTEKGKDVELRCDPISGHTALYWYRQSLGQGLEFLIYFQGNSAPDKSGLPSDRFSAERTGGSVSTLTIQRTQQEDSAVYLCASSFVDVDTQYFGPGTRLTVL.

The J gene is TRBJ2-1, the V gene TRBV29-1, with D unresolved. Germline CDR1 SQVTM, CDR2 ANQGSEA. The CDR3 has 15 residues. V was trimmed by 1 base and J by 3 bases, leaving 13 bases between them. As DNA, the CDR3 is TGCAGCGTTGAAGCCTCAGGCCGGAGCTACAATGAGCAGTTCTTC. Its protein product is CSVEASGRSYNEQFF.

V and J are TRBV18 and TRBJ1-2; a weak D match, TRBD1 (6 bases). The CDR3 is 20 amino acids. Trimming stripped 1 base from V and 2 bases from J, with 26 bases between. Germline V gene data show CDR1 as KGHSH and CDR2 as LQKENI. CDR3 region: CASSPLGGPGTLPTNYGYTF. In DNA form, the CDR3 reads TGTGCCAGCTCACCACTTGGGGGCCCGGGGACCCTTCCCACAAACTATGGCTACACCTTC.

V and J are TRBV27 and TRBJ2-1; tentatively, D is TRBD2 (5 bases). V was clipped by 6 bases and J by 12 bases, with 24 bases between them. CDR1 and CDR2 from the germline V gene are MNHEY and SMNVEV (reference sequence). The CDR3 is 15 amino acids. The CDR3 protein is CASRPTLEVSLGQFF. CDR3 coding DNA: TGTGCCAGCAGACCTACACTAGAGGTGTCGTTGGGGCAGTTCTTC.

The chain recombines TRBV11-2 with TRBJ2-7, with a weak D call TRBD1 (5 bases). The V gene lost 3 bases and the J gene lost 4 bases, with 10 bases spanning the gap. This CDR3 comprises 13 residues. Germline V gene sequence: CDR1 SGHAT, CDR2 FQNNGV. The CDR3 region has the DNA TGTGCCAGCAGCTTGGGGCCAGAATACGAGCAGTACTTC. Translation gives CASSLGPEYEQYF. The variable domain in full, completed from reference TRBV11-2 and TRBJ2-7, reads EAGVAQSPRYKIIEKRQSVAFWCNPISGHATLYWYQQILGQGPKLLIQFQNNGVVDDSQLPKDRFSAERLKGVDSTLKIQPAKLEDSAVYLCASSLGPEYEQYFGPGTRLTVT.

A remark on this clone: Other DNA sequences in the same sample also yield this CDR3. The rearrangement joins TRBV5-6 to TRBJ2-7; no firm D call. CDR1 is SGHDT and CDR2 is YYEEEE in the germline V gene. The V end lost 1 base, the J end lost 7 bases, and 9 bases lay between the germline ends. The CDR3 length is 12 residues. CDR3 nucleotides: TGTGCCAGCAGCTTGAAAGGTTGGGAGCAGTACTTC. This gives the protein CASSLKGWEQYF.

The CDR3 loop is CASSSVLGAGETQYF. The CDR3 DNA reads TGTGCCAGCAGTAGCGTACTAGGAGCAGGAGAGACCCAGTACTTC. J is TRBJ2-5 and V is TRBV6-2 or TRBV6-3; D is perhaps TRBD2 (5 bases). V was trimmed by 5 bases and J by 4 bases, leaving 17 bases between them. CDR1 is MNHEY, CDR2 SVGEGT, per germline. The length of the CDR3 is 15 residues.

V and J are TRBV20-1 and TRBJ2-7; D gene uncertain. CDR1 is DFQATT, CDR2 SNEGSKA, per germline (reference sequence). V lost 0 bases and J 7 bases, leaving 7 bases between the germline ends. CDR3 length: 11 residues. CDR3: CSARDPREQYF. The DNA for the CDR3 is TGCAGTGCTAGAGATCCACGGGAGCAGTACTTC.

The chain carries TRBV5-8 and TRBJ2-1, with 8 bases that match TRBD2. The CDR3 is 19 amino acids. J was trimmed by 0 bases and V by 0 bases; bases with no gene match: 11. CDR1 and CDR2 (germline): SGHTS, YDEGEE. CDR3 sequence (DNA): TGTGCCAGCAGCTTGGACGCACTAGCGGACCTGGGCTCCTACAATGAGCAGTTCTTC. It is translated as CASSLDALADLGSYNEQFF.

This rearrangement joins TRBV12-5 to TRBJ2-3; D might be TRBD2 (5 bases). This CDR3 has 13 residues. Per the germline V gene, CDR1 is LGHNT and CDR2 is FRNRAP. V was trimmed by 3 bases and J by 10 bases, leaving 14 bases between them. The DNA of the CDR3 is TGTGCTAGTGGTTTTGCAGGCTCGAGGGCGCAGTATTTT. Protein: CASGFAGSRAQYF.

CDR3 nucleotide sequence: TGTGCCAGCAGTCTGACAGGTTCCCATTACAATGAGCAGTTCTTC. This translates into CASSLTGSHYNEQFF. V is TRBV28 and J is TRBJ2-1, with D tentatively TRBD1 (6 bases). Trimming left V 5 bases short and J 4 bases short, with 15 bases between. The CDR3 runs to 15 residues. From germline, CDR1 is MDHEN and CDR2 SYDVKM.

J is TRBJ1-4 and V is TRBV21-1; the D call of TRBD1 is as the table states it, not checked on the DNA. TRBV21-1 is noted as a pseudogene. CDR3 length: 18 residues. CDR3 bases: TGTGCCAGCAGCAAAGCGCGTCAGGGAAAGAGGACTAATGAAAAACTGTTTTTT. Translating it yields CASSKARQGKRTNEKLFF.

The J gene is TRBJ1-6, the V gene TRBV7-2; D gene uncertain. The CDR3 length is 15 residues. V lost 1 base and J 9 bases, leaving 13 bases between the germline ends. Germline V gene data show CDR1 as SGHTA and CDR2 as FQGNSA. The CDR3 nucleotides are TGTGCCAGCAGCTTAGTTGAGAGGGTACGTTCACCCCTCCACTTT. Protein sequence: CASSLVERVRSPLHF.

CDR3 sequence reads: CASSQGTNSNTGELFF. CDR3 DNA sequence: TGTGCCAGCTCACAAGGGACTAACTCGAACACCGGGGAGCTGTTTTTT. The rearrangement joins TRBV18 to TRBJ2-2; 7 bases agree with TRBD2. Germline values: CDR1 KGHSH, CDR2 LQKENI. Unmatched junction bases numbered 5, after V lost 4 bases and J lost 0 bases. The CDR3 runs to 16 residues.

The chain employs TRBV6-5 and TRBJ1-2; TRBD1 might be the D (6 bases). V was pared by 0 bases and J by 4 bases, with 12 bases between. This CDR3 comprises 15 residues. The germline V gene encodes CDR1 MNHEY and CDR2 SVGAGI. The CDR3 reads CASSYSTTDSYGYTF. The DNA for the CDR3 is TGTGCCAGCAGTTACTCTACGACGGACAGCTATGGCTACACCTTC.